These 21 T cell receptor beta chains were all obtained from the same sample, sequenced in a study of tumor-infiltrating lymphocytes in primary liver carcinoma (dated by TCRdb to 2016 to 2017). Reads for this sample came from an Illumina HiSeq 2500. Starting from 500 to 600 ng total RNA, TCRbeta-specific cDNA was produced by reverse transcription with a constant-region primer and ProtoScript II reverse transcriptase. Three nested multiplex PCR rounds, following a slightly modified ARM-PCR procedure, were used to build the TCRbeta libraries. The first two PCR rounds used multiplex TRBV1-TRBV30 forward primers with a Cbeta reverse primer, each for 10 to 11 cycles. TCRdb reprocessing: public reads trimmed at Q25 with fastp, clones called with MiXCR, in-frame beta chains kept. Each CDR3 protein gets just one entry, which takes the most common genes and DNA from the rows behind it. The sample table records 100,000 or so distinct CDR3 sequences; around 73% of these occur just once. The ten largest clones represent more than 10% of the sample.

Without any cell sorting, total RNA and DNA were co-extracted from approximately 22-30 mg of bulk tissue using the AllPrep DNA/RNA mini kit. What was sequenced was liver tumor tissue from sampling region 2. The cell subset or site label, read with the paper, signifies: tumor region T2, inferior pole. The receptors were gathered from a woman between 55 and 75 years old with primary liver carcinoma and hepatitis B virus infection.

This clonotype has just one count. Sequence at one end of the junction differs from germline and may be a read error. CDR3 loop: CASSFDGGNQPQQF. DNA of the CDR3: TGTGCCAGCAGCTTTGACGGCGGCAATCAGCCCCAGCAATTT. This chain uses TRBV11-2 with TRBJ1-5; no firm D call. The CDR3 sequence is 14 residues long. In germline, CDR1 is SGHAT, CDR2 FQNNGV.

By frequency in the sample, this clonotype is medium-sized. The rearrangement joins TRBV11-2 to TRBJ2-4; TRBD2 matches 14 bases. Losses at the gene ends were 5 bases for V and 3 bases for J; bases not matched to a gene: 12. The length of the CDR3 is 19 residues. Germline V gene sequence: CDR1 SGHAT, CDR2 FQNNGV. CDR3 in DNA: TGTGCCAGCAGCCCTCGACTAGCGGGAGGGCCTCGGATCAAAAACATTCAGTACTTC. This codes for CASSPRLAGGPRIKNIQYF.

This clonotype was detected only a few times. This chain connects TRBV11-2 to TRBJ1-5; a possible D gene is TRBD1 (5 bases). With 0 bases removed from V and 6 bases from J, the gap between germline ends came to 12 bases. The germline V gene encodes CDR1 SGHAT and CDR2 FQNNGV. This CDR3 has 15 residues. The CDR3 DNA sequence: TGTGCCAGCAGCTTAGAAGCAGGGAGTGCTCAGCCCCAGCATTTT. This codes for CASSLEAGSAQPQHF.

The chain recombines TRBV28 with TRBJ2-3, with a tentative D call TRBD1 (7 bases). This CDR3 spans 15 amino acids. Germline V gives CDR1 MDHEN, CDR2 SYDVKM. V was trimmed by 7 bases and J by 9 bases, leaving 23 bases between them. CDR3 nucleotide sequence: TGTGCCAGCACTCCGGGGGACAGAGTTATAGAAACGCAGTATTTT. Its translation: CASTPGDRVIETQYF. Complete variable domain (other parts from reference TRBV28 and TRBJ2-3): DVKVTQSSRYLVKRTGEKVFLECVQDMDHENMFWYRQDPGLGLRLIYFSYDVKMKEKGDIPEGYSVSREKKERFSLILESASTNQTSMYLCASTPGDRVIETQYFGPGTRLTVL.

The rearrangement links TRBV29-1 to TRBJ2-5, with D possibly being TRBD2 (6 bases). The length of the CDR3 is 13 residues. The V end was cut by 8 bases, the J end by 2 bases, with 15 bases between. Per germline, CDR1 SQVTM and CDR2 ANQGSEA. CDR3 in amino acids: CSLPGLPQETQYF. In DNA, the CDR3 is TGCAGCCTGCCCGGACTACCGCAAGAGACCCAGTACTTC.

In its sample, this clonotype was seen many times. The chain combines TRBV11-2 with TRBJ2-4; D is unclear. The germline V gene encodes CDR1 SGHAT and CDR2 FQNNGV. V lost 2 bases and J lost 5, with 22 bases in between. This CDR3 contains 18 residues. CDR3 residues: CASSLSPSGLTSENIQYF. The CDR3 DNA follows: TGTGCCAGCAGCTTATCACCCTCCGGGCTCACGTCGGAAAACATTCAGTACTTC.

This clonotype was found many times. A much more abundant neighbour one base away suggests this may be a read error. CDR3 loop: CTSSRTTFRQFF. The CDR3 region has the DNA TGTACCAGCAGCAGAACAACCTTTAGGCAGTTCTTC. The chain recombines TRBV11-3 with TRBJ2-1; no reliable D call. This CDR3 has 12 amino acids. Germline V lookup: CDR1 SGHNT, CDR2 YENEEA.

A remark on this clonotype: One end of the junction does not line up with germline, which may come from a read error. The genes are TRBV11-3 and TRBJ2-1; D gene unclear. The germline CDR1 and CDR2 sequences are SGHNT and YENEEA. The CDR3 is 15 residues long. Written as DNA, the CDR3 is TGCACCAGCAGCTCACGGGTTCCTCTCAACAATGTGCAGTTCTTC. It encodes CTSSSRVPLNNVQFF.

The chain carries TRBV30 and TRBJ2-1; TRBD2 matches 8 bases. Losses at the gene ends were 4 bases for V and 6 bases for J; bases not matched to a gene: 5. The V gene's germline CDR1 is GTSNPN and CDR2 SVGIG (reference sequence). CDR3 length: 13 amino acids. CDR3 sequence reads: CAWNGLAPNEQFF. The DNA for the CDR3 is TGTGCCTGGAATGGACTAGCCCCCAATGAGCAGTTCTTC.

This clonotype was picked up a small number of times. A much more abundant neighbour one base away suggests this may be a read error. The genes are TRBV5-5 and TRBJ2-7; D remains ambiguous. V shed 0 bases and J shed 4 bases, with 17 bases lying between them. Looked up from germline, CDR1 is SGHKS and CDR2 is YYEKEE (reference sequence). The length of the CDR3 is 16 residues. The DNA for the CDR3 is TGTGCCAGCAGCTTGGATATTAGAGATCCTCTATACGAGCAGTACTTC. It specifies CASSLDIRDPLYEQYF.

The chain joins TRBV5-5 to TRBJ2-1; no clear D. Per germline, CDR1 SGHKS and CDR2 YYEKEE (reference sequence). This CDR3 contains 15 residues. V lost 4 bases to trimming and J lost 9 bases, with 20 bases between them. The DNA of the CDR3 is TGTGCCAGCAGCATCATGAGCGAGTCTCGGATTGAGCAGTTCTTC. It encodes CASSIMSESRIEQFF.

In the case of this clonotype: A much larger clone differs from this one at a single base, so this may be a read error. Since the CDR3 does not end with the conserved phenylalanine or tryptophan, this likely comes from a read error. The genes are TRBV5-1 and TRBJ2-6; D not resolved. The CDR3 has 14 residues. The germline V gene encodes CDR1 SGHRS and CDR2 YFSETQ. V was shortened by 1 base and J by 2 bases, with 4 bases between the two germline ends. The CDR3 bases are TGCGCCAGCAGCTTGACAGCTGGGGCCAACGTCCTGACTTAC. This encodes CASSLTAGANVLTY.

Of note for this clonotype: This sequence may be a read error, since a much larger clone differs from it by one base. The V gene is TRBV6-1, the J gene TRBJ2-3, with D unresolved. The V gene lost 4 bases and the J gene lost 10 bases, with 15 bases spanning the gap. In germline, CDR1 is MNHNS, CDR2 SASEGT. The CDR3 spans 13 residues. For the CDR3, the DNA is TGTGCCAGCAGTGTACTTATGCTGGATGCGCAGTATTTT. Translated, it gives CASSVLMLDAQYF.

This clonotype was detected a few times. The rearrangement joins TRBV11-2 to TRBJ1-2, with D unclear. The germline V and J ends were trimmed by 7 bases and 4 bases, with 22 bases remaining between them. CDR1 and CDR2 from the germline V gene are SGHAT and FQNNGV. CDR3 size: 16 residues. The CDR3 here is CASILGTPDVFYGYTF. CDR3 sequence (DNA): TGTGCCAGCATCCTCGGTACACCGGATGTTTTCTATGGCTACACCTTC.

The chain joins TRBV12-3 or TRBV12-4 to TRBJ2-7; D gene ambiguous. The CDR3 contains 14 residues. The CDR3 here is CASSRSIPSYEQYF. DNA for the CDR3: TGTGCGAGTAGTAGAAGCATACCTTCCTACGAGCAGTACTTC.

As concerns this clonotype: The germline gene is not matched at one end of the junction; a read error may be the cause. This chain's CDR3 is CASSLEVASISPLHF. The CDR3 DNA reads TGTGCCAGCAGTTTAGAAGTGGCATCCATCTCACCCCTCCACTTT. The chain carries TRBV11-2 and TRBJ1-6; D is unresolved. CDR3 size: 15 residues. Germline V gene lookup returns CDR1 SGHAT and CDR2 FQNNGV.

At least ten counts were recorded for this clonotype. The gene calls are TRBV12-3 or TRBV12-4 and TRBJ2-5; tentatively, D is TRBD1 or TRBD2 (5 bases each). Between the trimmed V and J ends, which lost 8 bases and 7 bases, there was a span of 11 bases. The CDR3 extends over 11 amino acids. In DNA form, the CDR3 reads TGTGCCAGCGAGGGGAGCGGGACCCAGTACTTC. It translates to CASEGSGTQYF.

Worth noting for this clonotype: One junction end disagrees with the germline gene, perhaps due to a read error. This sequence joins TRBV28 and TRBJ2-6; D call uncertain. The CDR3 extends over 14 amino acids. Germline V gives CDR1 MDHEN, CDR2 SYDVKM. This CDR3 is CPSTWFSGVSVLTF. Here the CDR3 DNA reads TGTCCCAGCACGTGGTTCTCTGGGGTCAGCGTCCTGACTTTC.

On this clonotype itself: An end of the junction does not agree with germline; a read error may underlie this. The chain joins TRBV4-2 to TRBJ1-2; D is unclear. The CDR3 loop spans 14 amino acids. The V gene's germline CDR1 is LGHNA and CDR2 YNFKEQ. CDR3 nucleotide sequence: TGTGCCATCAGCCAAGAAAACGGGCGGGATGGCTACACCTTC. Protein product: CAISQENGRDGYTF.

This clonotype occurred many times. The chain links TRBV29-1 to TRBJ2-3; D possibly matches TRBD1 or TRBD2 (5 bases each). Trimming left V 7 bases short and J 0 bases short, with 14 bases between. CDR1 and CDR2 from the germline V gene are SQVTM and ANQGSEA. The CDR3 runs to 14 residues. CDR3: CSAHRDPSTDTQYF. The DNA of the CDR3 is TGCAGCGCCCACCGGGACCCCAGCACAGATACGCAGTATTTT.

This clonotype has only one observation. Its ends do not fully match the called genes, so a read error is possible. The chain has TRBV11-2 and TRBJ2-3; 9 bases are shared with TRBD2. Germline values: CDR1 SGHAT, CDR2 FQNNGV. This CDR3 comprises 15 residues. CDR3 in DNA: TGTGCCAGCATCTCGGGACTAGCAGGACCAGATATGCAGTATTTT. The encoded protein is CASISGLAGPDMQYF.